This T cell receptor beta chain was sequenced for a study of blood T cell repertoires in COVID-19. At the level of the study: Samples came from the United States, Italy and Spain, spanning acute and convalescent COVID-19. Sources were T cells, B-cell-depleted T cells, or PBMCs; the material itself was cDNA or gDNA.

Sequenced by immunoSEQ multiplex PCR; TCRdb stores in-frame clones only, minus some. The table records about 250,000 clones, 75% to 85% of them present only once. Germline CDR1 is MNHEY and CDR2 is SMNVEV (reference sequence). The V and J ends lost 5 bases and 4 bases, in that order; junction bases with no gene match: 7. This CDR3 comprises 15 residues. The sequence derives from a human donor in a cohort sampled during active COVID-19. Sequenced input: peripheral blood. The rearrangement joins TRBV27 to TRBJ1-4; 7 bases agree with TRBD1. The CDR3 loop reads CASSAYGTDNEKLFF. The CDR3 DNA sequence: TGTGCCAGCAGTGCATATGGGACAGATAATGAAAAACTGTTTTTT.